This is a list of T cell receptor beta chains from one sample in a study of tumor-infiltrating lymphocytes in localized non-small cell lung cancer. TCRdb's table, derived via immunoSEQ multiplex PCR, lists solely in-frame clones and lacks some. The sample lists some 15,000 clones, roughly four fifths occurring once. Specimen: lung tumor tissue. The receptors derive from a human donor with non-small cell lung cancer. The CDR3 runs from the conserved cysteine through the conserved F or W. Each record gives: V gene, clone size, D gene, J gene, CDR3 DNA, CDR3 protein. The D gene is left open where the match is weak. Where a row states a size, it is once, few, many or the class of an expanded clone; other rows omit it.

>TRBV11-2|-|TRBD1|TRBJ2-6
TGTGCCAGCAGCTTAGCAGGGGGAGTGGCCAACGTCCTGACTTTC
CASSLAGGVANVLTF
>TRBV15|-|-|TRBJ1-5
TGTGCCACCAGCAGTGAAAATCAGCCCCAGCATTTT
CATSSENQPQHF
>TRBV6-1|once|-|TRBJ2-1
TGTGCCAGCAGCCCCCGGGGCGCCTACAATGAGCAGTTCTTC
CASSPRGAYNEQFF
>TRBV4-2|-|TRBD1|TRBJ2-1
TGTGCCAGCAGCCATAGACAGGGCGCAGGTGAGCAGTTCTTC
CASSHRQGAGEQFF
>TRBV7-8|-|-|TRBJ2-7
TGTGCCAGCAGCTTAGCCGCCCTCTCCTACGAGCAGTACTTC
CASSLAALSYEQYF
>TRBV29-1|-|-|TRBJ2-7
TGCAGCGTTGGTAAGGACGTCTCCTACGAGCAGTACTTC
CSVGKDVSYEQYF
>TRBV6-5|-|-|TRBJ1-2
TGTGCCAGCAGATCCATTGCGGTTAACTATGGCTACACCTTC
CASRSIAVNYGYTF
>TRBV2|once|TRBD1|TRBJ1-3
TGTGCCAGCAGTCGGGGACAGGCTGGAAACACCATATATTTT
CASSRGQAGNTIYF
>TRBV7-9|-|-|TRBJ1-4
TGTGCCAGCAGTTCCACAGGGAAGGAGGAACTGTTTTTT
CASSSTGKEELFF
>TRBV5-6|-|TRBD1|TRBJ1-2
TGTGCCAGCAGCCCTCGGGACAGGGGGCTGTTTGGCTATGGCTACACCTTC
CASSPRDRGLFGYGYTF
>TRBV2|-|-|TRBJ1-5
TGTGCCAGCAGTGATAACGGCAATCAGCCCCAGCATTTT
CASSDNGNQPQHF
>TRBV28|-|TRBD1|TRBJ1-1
TGTGCCAGCAGGACAGGGGGCGGACTGACTGAAGCTTTCTTT
CASRTGGGLTEAFF
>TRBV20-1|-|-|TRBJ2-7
TGCAGTGCTGAGGGGGGGCCCGAGCAGTACTTC
CSAEGGPEQYF
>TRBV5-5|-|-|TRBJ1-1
TGTGCCAGCAGCAGGGGCCGCCCCCGAAACACTGAAGCTTTCTTT
CASSRGRPRNTEAFF
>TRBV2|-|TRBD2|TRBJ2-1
TGTGCCAGCAGTACAAGCGGGGGGTACTACAATGAGCAGTTCTTC
CASSTSGGYYNEQFF
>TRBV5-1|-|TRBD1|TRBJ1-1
TGCGCCAGCAGCTCCCCTACAGGGGCGGAGAACACTGAAGCTTTCTTT
CASSSPTGAENTEAFF
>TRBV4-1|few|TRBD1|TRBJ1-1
TGCGCCAGCAGCCAAGATTTTTTGCAGGGGGCCTCTGAAGCTTTCTTT
CASSQDFLQGASEAFF
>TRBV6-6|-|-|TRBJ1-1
TGTGCCAGCACTAACGAGCAGGCGGGGGACACTGAAGCTTTCTTT
CASTNEQAGDTEAFF
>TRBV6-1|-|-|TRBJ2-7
TGTGCCAGCGGCGGAGGGGTCTACGAGCAGTACTTC
CASGGGVYEQYF
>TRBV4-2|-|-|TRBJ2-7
TGTGCCAGCAGCCAACAAGAGGGAGCCTACGAGCAGTACTTC
CASSQQEGAYEQYF
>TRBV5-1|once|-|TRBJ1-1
TGCGCCAGCAGCTTGGAGGGCGATTGGGGTACTGAAGCTTTCTTT
CASSLEGDWGTEAFF
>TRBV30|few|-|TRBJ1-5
TGTGCCTGGAGTACTGCAGATGGGCAGCCCCAGCATTTT
CAWSTADGQPQHF
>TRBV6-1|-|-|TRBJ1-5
TGTGCCAGCAGTGGGGGTACCGTAGGCAATCAGCCCCAGCATTTT
CASSGGTVGNQPQHF
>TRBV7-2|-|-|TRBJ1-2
TGTGCCAGCAGCTTTGACCCGGCGGACTATGGCTACACCTTC
CASSFDPADYGYTF
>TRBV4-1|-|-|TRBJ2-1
TGCGCCAGCAGCCAAGATCAGAAGGGGAGCTCCTACAATGAGCAGTTCTTC
CASSQDQKGSSYNEQFF
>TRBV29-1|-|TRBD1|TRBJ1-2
TGCAGCGCCATAGAACAGGGGGCATTAGGCTACACCTTC
CSAIEQGALGYTF
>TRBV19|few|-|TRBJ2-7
TGTGCCAGTAGTACTTCCTCCTACGAGCAGTACTTC
CASSTSSYEQYF
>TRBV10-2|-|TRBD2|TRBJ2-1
TGCGCCAGCAGCGGACTAGCGGGAGGGGTCAACAATGAGCAGTTCTTC
CASSGLAGGVNNEQFF
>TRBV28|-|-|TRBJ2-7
TGTGCCAGCAGTTTGGGAGGGGGCTACGAGCAGTACTTC
CASSLGGGYEQYF
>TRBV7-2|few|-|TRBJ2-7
TGTGCCAGCAGCTCCCCGACGGAATCCTACGAGCAGTACTTC
CASSSPTESYEQYF
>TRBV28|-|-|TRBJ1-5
TGTGCCAGCAGTTTATTTAGAGTGTGGAGAGCCCAGCATTTT
CASSLFRVWRAQHF
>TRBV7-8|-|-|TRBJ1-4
TGTGCCAGCAGCTACGCCGGGATTAATGAAAAACTGTTTTTT
CASSYAGINEKLFF
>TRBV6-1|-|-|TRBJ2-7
TGTGCCAGCAGTGAAGTGCTCGTCGCGTACGAGCAGTACTTC
CASSEVLVAYEQYF
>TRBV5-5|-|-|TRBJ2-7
TGTGCCAGCAGCTTGGGCCCGCCCTACGAGCAGTACTTC
CASSLGPPYEQYF
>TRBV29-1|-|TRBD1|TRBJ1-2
TGCAGCGCCGGACAGGGGAACAATCCCCGCTATGGCTACACCTTC
CSAGQGNNPRYGYTF
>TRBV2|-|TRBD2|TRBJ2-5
TGTGCCAGCAGGGCGGGGGGGCCGGGGGAGACCCAGTACTTC
CASRAGGPGETQYF